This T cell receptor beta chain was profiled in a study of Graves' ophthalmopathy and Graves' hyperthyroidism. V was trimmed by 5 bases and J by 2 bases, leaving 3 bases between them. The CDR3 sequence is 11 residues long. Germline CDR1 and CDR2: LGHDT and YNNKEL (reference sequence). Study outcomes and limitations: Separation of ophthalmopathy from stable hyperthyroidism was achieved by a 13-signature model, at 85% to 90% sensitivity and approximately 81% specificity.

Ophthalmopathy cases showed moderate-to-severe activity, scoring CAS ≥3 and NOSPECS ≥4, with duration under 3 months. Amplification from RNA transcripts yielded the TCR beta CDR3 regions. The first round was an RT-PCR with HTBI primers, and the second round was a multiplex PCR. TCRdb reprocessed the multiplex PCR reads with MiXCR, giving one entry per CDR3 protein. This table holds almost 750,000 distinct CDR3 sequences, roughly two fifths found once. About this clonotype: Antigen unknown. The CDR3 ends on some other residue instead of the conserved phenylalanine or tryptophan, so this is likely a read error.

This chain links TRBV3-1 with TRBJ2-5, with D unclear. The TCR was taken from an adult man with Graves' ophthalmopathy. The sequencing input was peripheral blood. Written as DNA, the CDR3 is TGTGCCAGCAGCTATCAAGAGACCCAGTACTGC. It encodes CASSYQETQYC.